One sample yielded the 11 T cell receptor beta chains listed below, sequenced in a study of blood T cell repertoires in COVID-19. TCRdb's copy holds only in-frame clones and misses some; the assay was immunoSEQ multiplex PCR. Of approximately 91,000 clones listed, roughly 80% are singletons. Sequencing was done on a sample of peripheral blood. The receptor source for this set is a human donor in a cohort sampled during active COVID-19.

The V gene is TRBV12-3 or TRBV12-4, the J gene TRBJ1-5, with D maybe TRBD1 (5 bases). Trimming shortened V by 1 base and J by 4 bases, and 5 bases separated the two germline ends. There are 13 residues in the CDR3. The CDR3 sequence: CASSLDRNQPQHF. Here the CDR3 DNA reads TGTGCCAGCAGTTTAGACAGGAATCAGCCCCAGCATTTT.

The chain recombines TRBV11-2 with TRBJ2-5; a possible D gene is TRBD2 (6 bases). This CDR3 spans 15 amino acids. Trimming removed 5 bases from V and 1 base from J, with 14 bases in between. Germline CDR1 and CDR2: SGHAT and FQNNGV. The CDR3 spells CASSPIRDSQETQYF. The CDR3 DNA reads TGTGCCAGCAGCCCTATCCGGGACTCCCAAGAGACCCAGTACTTC. Full variable domain (remainder filled in from reference TRBV11-2 and TRBJ2-5): EAGVAQSPRYKIIEKRQSVAFWCNPISGHATLYWYQQILGQGPKLLIQFQNNGVVDDSQLPKDRFSAERLKGVDSTLKIQPAKLEDSAVYLCASSPIRDSQETQYFGPGTRLLVL.

This sequence joins TRBV5-1 and TRBJ1-4; no clear D gene. The length of the CDR3 is 15 residues. With 0 bases removed from V and 0 bases from J, the gap between germline ends came to 6 bases. Germline values: CDR1 SGHRS, CDR2 YFSETQ. Written as DNA, the CDR3 is TGCGCCAGCAGCTTGGGCGGGGCAACTAATGAAAAACTGTTTTTT. Translating it yields CASSLGGATNEKLFF.

The chain combines TRBV7-9 with TRBJ1-1; unclear D gene. The CDR3 runs 13 residues. CDR1 and CDR2 (germline): SEHNR, FQNEAQ (reference sequence). V lost 1 base and J lost 5, with 8 bases in between. CDR3 amino acids: CASSLVKRTEAFF. The DNA of the CDR3 is TGTGCCAGCAGCTTAGTTAAACGGACTGAAGCTTTCTTT. Drawing the rest from reference TRBV7-9 and TRBJ1-1, the complete variable domain is DTGVSQNPRHKITKRGQNVTFRCDPISEHNRLYWYRQTLGQGPEFLTYFQNEAQLEKSRLLSDRFSAERPKGSFSTLEIQRTEQGDSAMYLCASSLVKRTEAFFGQGTRLTVV.

Details on this clone: At one boundary the junction diverges from the germline segment, which might be a read error. This sequence joins TRBV19 and TRBJ2-1; TRBD1 aligns across 8 bases. In germline, CDR1 is LNHDA, CDR2 SQIVND (reference sequence). The CDR3 covers 16 residues. The CDR3 DNA follows: TGTACCAGTAGCGCTGACAGGGGCACGACCTACAATGAGCAGTTCTTC. It yields the protein CTSSADRGTTYNEQFF.

The chain links TRBV5-1 to TRBJ2-1, with TRBD2 identical over 11 bases. V trimming: 5 bases; J trimming: 6 bases; junction bases outside the gene matches: 10. CDR1 is SGHRS, CDR2 YFSETQ, per germline. The CDR3 has 16 residues. The CDR3 nucleotides are TGCGCCAGCAGTTTTACCGGGACTAGCGGATTCAATGAGCAGTTCTTC. It translates to CASSFTGTSGFNEQFF. Full variable domain (remainder filled in from reference TRBV5-1 and TRBJ2-1): KAGVTQTPRYLIKTRGQQVTLSCSPISGHRSVSWYQQTPGQGLQFLFEYFSETQRNKGNFPGRFSGRQFSNSRSEMNVSTLELGDSALYLCASSFTGTSGFNEQFFGPGTRLTVL.

The rearrangement joins TRBV11-2 to TRBJ2-7, with TRBD2 identical over 8 bases. V gave up 1 base and J gave up 4 bases; unmatched junction bases: 12. The CDR3 runs to 17 residues. Germline V gene lookup returns CDR1 SGHAT and CDR2 FQNNGV. CDR3 nucleotide sequence: TGTGCCAGCAGCTTAGCCTCCCGAGCGGGGGAAACTTACGAGCAGTACTTC. Its protein product is CASSLASRAGETYEQYF.

The chain joins TRBV18 to TRBJ2-5; D ambiguous. Trimming pared 3 bases from V and 1 base from J, leaving 6 bases between. CDR3 length equals 13 residues. CDR1 is KGHSH, CDR2 LQKENI, per germline. The CDR3: CASSPYLQETQYF. The CDR3 DNA is TGTGCCAGCTCACCCTACCTCCAAGAGACCCAGTACTTC.

The chain employs TRBV18 and TRBJ2-4; 12 nucleotides line up with TRBD2. Germline CDR1 reads KGHSH; CDR2 reads LQKENI. V lost 1 base, J lost 7 bases, and 17 bases stayed unmatched. This CDR3 spans 20 amino acids. The CDR3 nucleotides are TGTGCCAGCTCACCACTTGGGACTAGCGGGCCAGAGGTCAGGGGGAACATTCAGTACTTC. It is translated as CASSPLGTSGPEVRGNIQYF.

The chain joins TRBV6-1 to TRBJ2-1, with D perhaps matching TRBD2 (6 bases). Looked up from germline, CDR1 is MNHNS and CDR2 is SASEGT. The V end was cut by 3 bases, the J end by 0 bases, with 12 bases between. This CDR3 is 16 amino acids long. The CDR3 reads CASSDPGRSSYNEQFF. Written as DNA, the CDR3 is TGTGCCAGCAGTGACCCCGGGAGAAGCTCCTACAATGAGCAGTTCTTC.

J is TRBJ1-2 and V is TRBV27; D unresolved. V lost 6 bases and J lost 3, with 11 bases in between. CDR1 is MNHEY and CDR2 is SMNVEV in the germline V gene (reference sequence). The CDR3 has 13 residues. The CDR3 loop is CASSPRGHYGYTF. DNA of the CDR3: TGTGCCAGCAGCCCCCGCGGTCACTATGGCTACACCTTC.